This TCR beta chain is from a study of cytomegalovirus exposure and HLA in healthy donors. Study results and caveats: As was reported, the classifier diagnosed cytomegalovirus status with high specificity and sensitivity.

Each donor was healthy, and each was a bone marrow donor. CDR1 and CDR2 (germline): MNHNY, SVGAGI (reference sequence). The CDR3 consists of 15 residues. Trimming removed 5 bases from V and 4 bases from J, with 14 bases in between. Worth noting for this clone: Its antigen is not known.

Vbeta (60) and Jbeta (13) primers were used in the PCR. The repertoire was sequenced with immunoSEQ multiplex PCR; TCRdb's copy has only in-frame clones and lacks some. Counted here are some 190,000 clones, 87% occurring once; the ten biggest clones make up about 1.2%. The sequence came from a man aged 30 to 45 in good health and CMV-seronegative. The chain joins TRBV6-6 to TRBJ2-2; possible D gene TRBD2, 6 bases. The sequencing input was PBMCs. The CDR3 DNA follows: TGTGCCAGCAGTCACGCGGGGAGAAGCACCGGGGAGCTGTTTTTT. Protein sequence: CASSHAGRSTGELFF.